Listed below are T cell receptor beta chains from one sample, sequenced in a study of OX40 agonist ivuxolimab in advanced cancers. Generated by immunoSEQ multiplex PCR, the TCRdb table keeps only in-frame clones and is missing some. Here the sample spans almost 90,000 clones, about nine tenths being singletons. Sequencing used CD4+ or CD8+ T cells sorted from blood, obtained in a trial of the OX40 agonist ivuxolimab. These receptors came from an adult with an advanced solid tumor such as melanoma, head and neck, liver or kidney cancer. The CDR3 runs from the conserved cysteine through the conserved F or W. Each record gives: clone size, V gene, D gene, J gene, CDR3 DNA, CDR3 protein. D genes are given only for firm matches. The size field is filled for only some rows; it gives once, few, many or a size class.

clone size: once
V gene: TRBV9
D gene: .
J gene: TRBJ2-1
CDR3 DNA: TGTGCCAGCAGCGTAGTCAACGGGGTCGGTGAGCAGTTCTTC
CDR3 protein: CASSVVNGVGEQFF

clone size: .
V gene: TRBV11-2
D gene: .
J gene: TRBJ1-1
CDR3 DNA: TGTGCCAGCAGCTTAAGGGATGGGACTGAAGCTTTCTTT
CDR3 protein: CASSLRDGTEAFF

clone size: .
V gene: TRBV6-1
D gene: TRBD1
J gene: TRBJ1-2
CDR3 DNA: TGTGCCAGCAGCGCGACAGGGACCAACTATGGCTACACCTTC
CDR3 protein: CASSATGTNYGYTF

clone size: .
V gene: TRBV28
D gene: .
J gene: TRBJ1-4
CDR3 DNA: TGTGCCAGCAGTCCCTTAATGGGGATGGGGGAAAAACTGTTTTTT
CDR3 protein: CASSPLMGMGEKLFF

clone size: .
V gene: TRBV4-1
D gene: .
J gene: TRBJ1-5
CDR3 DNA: TGCGCCAGCAGCCAAGTGGCCATCAATCGCTATAGCAATCAGCCCCAGCATTTT
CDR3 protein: CASSQVAINRYSNQPQHF

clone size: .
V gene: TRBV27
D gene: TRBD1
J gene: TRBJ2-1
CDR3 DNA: TGTGCCAGCAGTGCTGGACAGGGGGCAGGTAACCATGAGCAGTTCTTC
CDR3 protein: CASSAGQGAGNHEQFF

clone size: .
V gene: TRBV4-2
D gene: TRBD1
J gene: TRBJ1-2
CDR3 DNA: TGTGCCAGCAGCCAACAGGACAGGGCGGGTGGCTACACCTTC
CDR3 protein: CASSQQDRAGGYTF

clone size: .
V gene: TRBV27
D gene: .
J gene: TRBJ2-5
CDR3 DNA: TGTGCCAGCAGTTTATATACCTCGGGGACCCAGTACTTC
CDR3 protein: CASSLYTSGTQYF

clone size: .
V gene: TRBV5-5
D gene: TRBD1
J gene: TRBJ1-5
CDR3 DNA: TGTGCCAGCAGCTTAGGACAGGGTGGCAATCAGCCCCAGCATTTT
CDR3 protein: CASSLGQGGNQPQHF

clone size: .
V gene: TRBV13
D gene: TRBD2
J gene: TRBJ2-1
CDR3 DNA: TGTGCCAGCAGCGTAATTCAAGGAGCGGGAGGGCCCTACAATGAGCAGTTCTTC
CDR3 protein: CASSVIQGAGGPYNEQFF

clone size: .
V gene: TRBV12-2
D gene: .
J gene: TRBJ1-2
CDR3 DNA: TGTGCAAGTCGCCCTCGTTGGGGGGTTTATGGCTACACCTTC
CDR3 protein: CASRPRWGVYGYTF

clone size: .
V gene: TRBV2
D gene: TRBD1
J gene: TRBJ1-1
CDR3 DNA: TGTGCCAGCAGGGACCCCCCGGGCAGGGGGGATCCTAACACTGAAGCTTTCTTT
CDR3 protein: CASRDPPGRGDPNTEAFF

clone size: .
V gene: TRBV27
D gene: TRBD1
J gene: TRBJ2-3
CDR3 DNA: TGTGCCAGCAGAAACTATCCCGGGACAGGGGGGGTCACAGATACGCAGTATTTT
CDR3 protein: CASRNYPGTGGVTDTQYF

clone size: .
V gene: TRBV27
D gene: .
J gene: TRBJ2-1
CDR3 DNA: TGTGCCAGCAGTTTACGGGGACTTGGCCCCTACAATGAGCAGTTCTTC
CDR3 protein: CASSLRGLGPYNEQFF

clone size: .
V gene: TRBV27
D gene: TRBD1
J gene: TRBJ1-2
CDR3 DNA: TGTGCCAGCAGCCTGACAGGGAACTATGGCTACACCTTC
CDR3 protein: CASSLTGNYGYTF

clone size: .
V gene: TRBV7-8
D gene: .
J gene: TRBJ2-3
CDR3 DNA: TGTGCCAGCAGCTTAAACGTGATTGTCACAGATACGCAGTATTTT
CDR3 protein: CASSLNVIVTDTQYF

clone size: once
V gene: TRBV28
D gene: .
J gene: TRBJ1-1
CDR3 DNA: TGTGCCAGCAGTCCCCTGGGCAGGGTGACTGAAGCTTTCTTT
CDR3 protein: CASSPLGRVTEAFF

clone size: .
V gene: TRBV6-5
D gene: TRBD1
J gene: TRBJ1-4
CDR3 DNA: TGTGCCAGCAGTTACTCGTCGGCCAGGGGGTCTGAAAAACTGTTTTTT
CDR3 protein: CASSYSSARGSEKLFF

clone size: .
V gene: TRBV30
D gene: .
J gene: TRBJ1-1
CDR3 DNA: TGTGCCTGGAGTAGGGGATACACTGAAGCTTTCTTT
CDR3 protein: CAWSRGYTEAFF

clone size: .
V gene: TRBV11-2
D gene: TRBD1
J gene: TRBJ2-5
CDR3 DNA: TGTGCCAGCAGCTTAGGACCCCGGACAGGGCGGACCCAGTACTTC
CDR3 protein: CASSLGPRTGRTQYF

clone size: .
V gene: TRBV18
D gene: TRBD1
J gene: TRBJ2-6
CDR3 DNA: TGTGCCAGCTCACCCCAGACAGGGACTGGGGCCAACGTCCTGACTTTC
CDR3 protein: CASSPQTGTGANVLTF

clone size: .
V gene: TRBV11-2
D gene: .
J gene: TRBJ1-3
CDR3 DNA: TGTGCCAGCAGCTTATTGGCTTCCATCTCTGGAAACACCATATATTTT
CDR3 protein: CASSLLASISGNTIYF

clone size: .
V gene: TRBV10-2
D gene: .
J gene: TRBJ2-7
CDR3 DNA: TGCGCCAGCAGTGATGGGGGCGGTGAGCAGTACTTC
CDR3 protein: CASSDGGGEQYF